This T cell receptor (beta chain) came from a study of PD-1 blockade in classical Hodgkin lymphoma. Study-wide context: Every 2 weeks, patients got 3 mg/kg intravenous nivolumab. Study-level findings and limits: Patients with an early start, nivolumab under 1 year after ASCT, were excluded.

In germline, CDR1 is SGHTA, CDR2 FQGNSA. This CDR3 is 15 amino acids long. V dropped 0 bases and J dropped 8; count of bases not matched to a gene: 8. The table came from immunoSEQ multiplex PCR; TCRdb's copy has only in-frame clones and leaves some out. This table has tens of thousands of clones, under 90% appearing once. Each of the patients experienced relapse following autologous stem cell transplantation, and their brentuximab vedotin exposure differed. As concerns this clone: The target antigen is unknown.

The rearrangement joins TRBV7-2 to TRBJ1-2; TRBD1 agrees at 8 bases. The sequences come from peripheral blood mononuclear cells (PBMCs), collected at baseline. The receptor comes from a human donor with classical Hodgkin lymphoma. The CDR3 spells CASSLAPGQDGGYTF. As DNA, the CDR3 is TGTGCCAGCAGCTTAGCCCCGGGACAGGATGGGGGCTACACCTTC.